What follows are 24 T cell receptor beta chains derived from one specimen sequenced in a study of cytomegalovirus exposure and HLA in healthy donors. The PCR had 60 Vbeta and 13 Jbeta primers. The protocol was immunoSEQ multiplex PCR, while the TCRdb copy is restricted to in-frame clones and leaves out a portion. The repertoire holds about 160,000 clones, with 65% to 85% as singletons. Source material: PBMCs. These receptors were taken from a male donor in good health and CMV-seropositive.

The rearrangement links TRBV29-1 to TRBJ1-2; 10 bases map to TRBD1. This CDR3 comprises 13 residues. Germline values: CDR1 SQVTM, CDR2 ANQGSEA. The J segment lost 8 bases and the V segment lost 7 bases, leaving 10 bases of the junction unmatched. The CDR3 is CSAMDRGSRGYTF. In DNA form, the CDR3 reads TGCAGCGCCATGGACAGGGGGTCGCGAGGCTACACCTTC.

This clone was seen a handful of times. The chain joins TRBV11-2 to TRBJ2-7, with 15 bases that match TRBD2. The CDR3 is 18 amino acids. V trimming: 5 bases; J trimming: 6 bases; junction bases outside the gene matches: 14. The V gene's germline CDR1 is SGHAT and CDR2 FQNNGV. CDR3 sequence (DNA): TGTGCCAGCAGCCCCGGACTAGCGGGAGGGCACGCCGGTGGCGAGCAGTACTTC. Residues: CASSPGLAGGHAGGEQYF. Drawing the rest from reference TRBV11-2 and TRBJ2-7, the complete variable domain is EAGVAQSPRYKIIEKRQSVAFWCNPISGHATLYWYQQILGQGPKLLIQFQNNGVVDDSQLPKDRFSAERLKGVDSTLKIQPAKLEDSAVYLCASSPGLAGGHAGGEQYFGPGTRLTVT.

V gene TRBV7-2 combines with J gene TRBJ2-7; D might be TRBD1 (6 bases). V was cut by 3 bases and J by 1 base, with 10 bases left in between. The CDR3 consists of 14 residues. The V gene's germline CDR1 is SGHTA and CDR2 FQGNSA. As DNA, the CDR3 is TGTGCCAGCAGCTTGACAGGACCTTCCTACGAGCAGTACTTC. Translated, it gives CASSLTGPSYEQYF. Looking up the rest from reference TRBV7-2 and TRBJ2-7 gives the full variable domain: GAGVSQSPSNKVTEKGKDVELRCDPISGHTALYWYRQSLGQGLEFLIYFQGNSAPDKSGLPSDRFSAERTGGSVSTLTIQRTQQEDSAVYLCASSLTGPSYEQYFGPGTRLTVT.

The genes are TRBV15 and TRBJ2-3; 7 nucleotides line up with TRBD1. Germline CDR1 LNHNV, CDR2 YYDKDF (reference sequence). V lost 6 bases to trimming and J lost 0 bases; unmatched junction nucleotides: 6. The CDR3 covers 15 residues. CDR3 in DNA: TGTGCCACCAGTACACCAGGGGGTAGCACAGATACGCAGTATTTT. Translating it yields CATSTPGGSTDTQYF.

This chain uses TRBV5-1 with TRBJ2-7, with 8 bases aligning to TRBD2. Germline V gives CDR1 SGHRS, CDR2 YFSETQ. The CDR3 is 16 amino acids. V trimming: 3 bases; J trimming: 5 bases; junction bases outside the gene matches: 13. The CDR3 is CASSSLAGGPRDEQYF. The CDR3 DNA sequence: TGCGCCAGCAGCTCGCTGGCGGGAGGCCCTCGAGACGAGCAGTACTTC. The full variable domain, completed using reference TRBV5-1 and TRBJ2-7, is KAGVTQTPRYLIKTRGQQVTLSCSPISGHRSVSWYQQTPGQGLQFLFEYFSETQRNKGNFPGRFSGRQFSNSRSEMNVSTLELGDSALYLCASSSLAGGPRDEQYFGPGTRLTVT.

The chain uses TRBV19 and TRBJ1-2; 9 bases fit TRBD1. CDR1 and CDR2 (germline): LNHDA, SQIVND (reference sequence). With 6 bases clipped from V and 7 bases from J, the junction kept 9 bases outside the gene matches. The CDR3 covers 14 residues. The CDR3 coding sequence is TGTGCCAGTAGATTCTCGGACAGGGGAGGTGGCTACACCTTC. Its protein product is CASRFSDRGGGYTF.

V gene TRBV5-1 combines with J gene TRBJ2-3, with 9 bases matching TRBD1. Germline lookup yields CDR1 SGHRS and CDR2 YFSETQ. The CDR3 runs to 15 residues. J gave up 1 base and V 3 bases, and 3 bases lay outside the gene matches. For the CDR3, the DNA is TGCGCCAGCAGCTCTACAGGGGGCGGCACAGATACGCAGTATTTT. Translated: CASSSTGGGTDTQYF.

This sequence joins TRBV19 and TRBJ1-2; TRBD1 agrees at 9 bases. Germline V gene data show CDR1 as LNHDA and CDR2 as SQIVND (reference sequence). The CDR3 consists of 15 residues. V trimming: 3 bases; J trimming: 8 bases; junction bases outside the gene matches: 10. The CDR3 region is CASSIDGQGSRGYTF. The CDR3 DNA sequence: TGTGCCAGTAGTATCGACGGACAGGGGTCTAGAGGCTACACCTTC.

This chain links TRBV14 with TRBJ1-1, with D perhaps TRBD1 (5 bases). Germline CDR1 reads SGHDN; CDR2 reads FVKESK. The CDR3 runs 13 residues. Between the trimmed V and J ends, which lost 5 bases and 3 bases, there was a span of 10 bases. CDR3 sequence (DNA): TGTGCCAGCAGCAGGGGACTTTACACTGAAGCTTTCTTT. This encodes CASSRGLYTEAFF. Supplemented by reference TRBV14 and TRBJ1-1, the full variable domain reads EAGVTQFPSHSVIEKGQTVTLRCDPISGHDNLYWYRRVMGKEIKFLLHFVKESKQDESGMPNNRFLAERTGGTYSTLKVQPAELEDSGVYFCASSRGLYTEAFFGQGTRLTVV.

This rearrangement joins TRBV7-2 to TRBJ2-2; TRBD2 agrees at 7 bases. Germline loops: CDR1 SGHTA, CDR2 FQGNSA. V dropped 7 bases and J dropped 7; count of bases not matched to a gene: 9. The CDR3 is 14 amino acids. The DNA for the CDR3 is TGTGCCAGCAAGACCGGGGGGTGGGGCGGGGAGCTGTTTTTT. Protein: CASKTGGWGGELFF. The variable domain in full, completed from reference TRBV7-2 and TRBJ2-2, reads GAGVSQSPSNKVTEKGKDVELRCDPISGHTALYWYRQSLGQGLEFLIYFQGNSAPDKSGLPSDRFSAERTGGSVSTLTIQRTQQEDSAVYLCASKTGGWGGELFFGEGSRLTVL.

Written as DNA, the CDR3 is TGTGCCAGCAGCCAAGTGAGGAGCGGGAGTCTCTCCGAGCAGTACTTC. As protein: CASSQVRSGSLSEQYF. The chain recombines TRBV14 with TRBJ2-7; 8 nucleotides agree with TRBD2. The germline gives CDR1 SGHDN, CDR2 FVKESK. The length of the CDR3 is 16 residues. V was pared by 1 base and J by 6 bases, with 11 bases of the junction left unmatched.

This clone was seen a handful of times. The V gene is TRBV5-4, the J gene TRBJ2-2; tentatively, D is TRBD1 (5 bases). There are 16 residues in the CDR3. Germline-derived CDR1 and CDR2 are SGHNT and YYREEE (reference sequence). Trimming left V 0 bases short and J 4 bases short, with 13 bases between. CDR3 amino acids: CASSLGVAGRTGELFF. The DNA for the CDR3 is TGTGCCAGCAGCTTGGGGGTGGCAGGGCGCACCGGGGAGCTGTTTTTT.

In its sample, this clone was seen once. This rearrangement joins TRBV15 to TRBJ2-1, with D tentatively TRBD2 (6 bases). The germline gives CDR1 LNHNV, CDR2 YYDKDF (reference sequence). CDR3 length equals 18 residues. The V gene lost 0 bases and the J gene lost 5 bases, with 20 bases spanning the gap. The CDR3 sequence: CATSRDRSAGRSNNEQFF. In DNA form, the CDR3 reads TGTGCCACCAGCAGAGATCGATCTGCGGGGCGGTCAAACAATGAGCAGTTCTTC.

This chain uses TRBV14 with TRBJ2-5; D not resolved. CDR3 length equals 14 residues. Trimming took off 0 bases at V and 2 bases at J, with 7 bases between the two ends. The germline CDR1 and CDR2 sequences are SGHDN and FVKESK. As DNA, the CDR3 is TGTGCCAGCAGCCAAGATTACCGGCAAGAGACCCAGTACTTC. Encoded protein: CASSQDYRQETQYF.

The chain uses TRBV10-3 and TRBJ2-6; no clear D. The CDR3 covers 14 residues. Germline V lookup: CDR1 ENHRY, CDR2 SYGVKD. Trimming removed 3 bases from V and 1 base from J, with 4 bases in between. CDR3 residues: CAISEQSGANVLTF. CDR3 coding DNA: TGTGCCATCAGTGAACAATCTGGGGCCAACGTCCTGACTTTC.

The rearrangement links TRBV29-1 to TRBJ2-6; 12 bases line up with TRBD1. The germline CDR1 and CDR2 sequences are SQVTM and ANQGSEA. The ends lost 7 bases at V and 4 bases at J; junction bases unmatched: 14. The CDR3 contains 18 residues. This CDR3 reads CSATHRDRGLLGANVLTF. Written as DNA, the CDR3 is TGCAGCGCAACCCACCGGGACAGGGGGCTATTGGGGGCCAACGTCCTGACTTTC.

The J gene is TRBJ2-1, the V gene TRBV27; 11 positions agree with TRBD2. After removal of 6 bases from V and 9 bases from J, the junction contained 7 bases not matched to a gene. The CDR3 is 14 residues long. Looked up from germline, CDR1 is MNHEY and CDR2 is SMNVEV (reference sequence). The CDR3 DNA follows: TGTGCCAGCAGCCTAGCGGGAGGCAGTGGTGAGCAGTTCTTC. Translated: CASSLAGGSGEQFF.

This rearrangement joins TRBV6-7 to TRBJ2-7; the match to TRBD1 covers 8 bases. TRBV6-7 is marked as an open reading frame, function uncertain. This CDR3 has 16 amino acids. Losses at the gene ends were 0 bases for V and 4 bases for J; bases not matched to a gene: 8. CDR3 in amino acids: CASSYSGTGIPYEQYF. CDR3 coding DNA: TGTGCCAGCAGTTACTCTGGGACAGGCATACCTTACGAGCAGTACTTC.

This chain joins TRBV5-6 and TRBJ1-5, with D perhaps matching TRBD1 (6 bases). The CDR3 covers 15 residues. From germline, CDR1 is SGHDT and CDR2 YYEEEE. V was pared by 4 bases and J by 3 bases, with 14 bases between. This chain's CDR3 is CASSDRDTYNQPQHF. The CDR3 bases are TGTGCCAGCAGCGACCGGGACACTTACAATCAGCCCCAGCATTTT.

The chain carries TRBV4-1 and TRBJ1-5; perhaps TRBD1 as D (6 bases). V was trimmed by 1 base and J by 4 bases, leaving 11 bases between them. CDR3 length: 15 residues. Looked up from germline, CDR1 is MGHRA and CDR2 is YSYEKL. The CDR3 sequence: CASSQVETGNQPQHF. CDR3 DNA sequence: TGCGCCAGCAGCCAAGTGGAAACAGGGAATCAGCCCCAGCATTTT.

For this clone: One junction end disagrees with the germline gene, perhaps due to a read error. The chain has TRBV7-7 and TRBJ2-7; TRBD2 aligns across 13 bases. This CDR3 has 16 amino acids. CDR1 and CDR2 (germline): SSHAT, FNYEAQ (reference sequence). CDR3 loop: CASSPGLAGVSPEQYF. The DNA for the CDR3 is TGTGCTAGCAGCCCAGGACTAGCGGGAGTCTCTCCCGAGCAGTACTTC.

The chain carries TRBV6-1 and TRBJ2-6; D perhaps matches TRBD2 (5 bases). The CDR3 spans 14 residues. The V gene's germline CDR1 is MNHNS and CDR2 SASEGT. V gave up 4 bases and J gave up 1 base, with 5 bases separating them. The CDR3 DNA reads TGTGCCAGCAGTGCGGGGTCTGGGGCCAACGTCCTGACTTTC. Translated: CASSAGSGANVLTF.

The V gene is TRBV30, the J gene TRBJ1-5, with D possibly being TRBD1 (5 bases). The CDR3 is 13 residues long. The germline V and J ends were trimmed by 2 bases and 4 bases, with 9 bases remaining between them. CDR1 GTSNPN and CDR2 SVGIG come from the germline V gene (reference sequence). The DNA of the CDR3 is TGTGCCTGGAGTTCCGGGGGGAATCAGCCCCAGCATTTT. Its translation is CAWSSGGNQPQHF.

The rearrangement joins TRBV6-4 to TRBJ2-3, with TRBD2 matching 8 bases. Unmatched junction bases numbered 9, after V lost 6 bases and J lost 4 bases. Germline V gene data show CDR1 as MRHNA and CDR2 as SNTAGT. This CDR3 is 15 amino acids long. The CDR3 here is CASRRNSGTADTQYF. DNA of the CDR3: TGTGCCAGCAGGCGAAATAGCGGGACGGCAGATACGCAGTATTTT.